The next 5 T cell receptor beta chains were all read from a single sample in a study of brain T cells in children with intractable seizures. TCRdb keeps only in-frame clones here, not all; method: immunoSEQ multiplex PCR. In the table there are approximately 330,000 clones, over 85% of which are singletons. Described time point: blood from clinic visit 5 months post-surgery; TSC patient then seizure free. Sequencing was performed on peripheral blood, taken 5 to 6 months after surgery. The receptors were sampled from a boy under two years old with tuberous sclerosis and intractable seizures.

V usage is TRBV6-1 and J usage is TRBJ2-7, with 9 bases lining up with TRBD2. The CDR3 spans 13 residues. Germline V CDR1 and CDR2: MNHNS, SASEGT. J was trimmed by 6 bases and V by 3 bases; bases with no gene match: 3. The CDR3 DNA is TGTGCCAGCAGTGAGAGCGGGAGGCCCGAGCAGTACTTC. This codes for CASSESGRPEQYF.

This rearrangement joins TRBV21-1 to TRBJ2-5; TRBD2 is the table's D call and was not checked against the DNA. TRBV21-1 has pseudogene status. The CDR3 length is 16 residues. CDR3 nucleotides: TGTGCCAGCAGCCCTTCGGCGGGGGGACCCCAGGAGACCCAGTACTTC. As protein: CASSPSAGGPQETQYF.

The J gene is TRBJ2-2, the V gene TRBV4-2; D unresolved. CDR3 length: 14 residues. Germline V gene lookup returns CDR1 LGHNA and CDR2 YNFKEQ. V lost 4 bases and J 2 bases, leaving 8 bases between the germline ends. The CDR3, as DNA: TGTGCCAGCAGCCTCAGTCGTAACACCGGGGAGCTGTTTTTT. As protein: CASSLSRNTGELFF.

This clone has just one count. Other DNA sequences of this sample code for an identical CDR3. J is TRBJ2-1 and V is TRBV29-1; D might be TRBD2 (6 bases). CDR1 SQVTM and CDR2 ANQGSEA come from the germline V gene. The CDR3 sequence is 11 residues long. Trimming removed 5 bases at V and 6 bases at J, with 8 bases between. CDR3 coding DNA: TGCAGCGTTCTCGGGGGCAATGAGCAGTTCTTC. Residues: CSVLGGNEQFF.

The J gene is TRBJ2-7, the V gene TRBV20-1; D remains unclear. There are 14 residues in the CDR3. V dropped 5 bases and J dropped 1 base, with 15 bases sitting between them. CDR1 is DFQATT and CDR2 is SNEGSKA in the germline V gene (reference sequence). CDR3 sequence reads: CSAGGLAGSYEQYF. CDR3 bases: TGCAGTGCTGGTGGTTTAGCCGGATCCTACGAGCAGTACTTC.